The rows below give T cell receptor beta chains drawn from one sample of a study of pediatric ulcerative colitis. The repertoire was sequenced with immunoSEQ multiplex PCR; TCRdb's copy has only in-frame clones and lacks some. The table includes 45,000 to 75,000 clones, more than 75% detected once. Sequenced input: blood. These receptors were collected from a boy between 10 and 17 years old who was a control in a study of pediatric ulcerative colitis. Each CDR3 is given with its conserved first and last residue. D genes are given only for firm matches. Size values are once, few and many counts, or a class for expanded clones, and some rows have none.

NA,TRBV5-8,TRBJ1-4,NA,TGTGCCAGCAGGCCTCGGGGACAATCGAAAGAAAAACTGTTTTTT,CASRPRGQSKEKLFF
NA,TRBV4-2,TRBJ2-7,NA,TGTGCCAGCAGCCAAGACTCCTTTGGGGGGACCCCCTACGAGCAGTACTTC,CASSQDSFGGTPYEQYF
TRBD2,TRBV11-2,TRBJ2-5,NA,TGTGCCAGCAGCTTCTTGCGGGGGGGCGGCGAGACCCAGTACTTC,CASSFLRGGGETQYF
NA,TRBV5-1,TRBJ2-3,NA,TGCGCCAGCAGCTTGGCCGGCAGGGCGGCAGATACGCAGTATTTT,CASSLAGRAADTQYF
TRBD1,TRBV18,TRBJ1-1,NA,TGTGCCAGCTCTCCCGGGACAGGGCTTGAGAACACTGAAGCTTTCTTT,CASSPGTGLENTEAFF
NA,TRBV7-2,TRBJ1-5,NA,TGTGCCAGCAGCGTTTCAGGCCCGAGGCAGCCCCAGCATTTT,CASSVSGPRQPQHF
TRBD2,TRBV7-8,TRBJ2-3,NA,TGTGCCAGCAGCTTACCAGCGGGGTACCCAAGAAGGGCCTTAAGCACAGATACGCAGTATTTT,CASSLPAGYPRRALSTDTQYF
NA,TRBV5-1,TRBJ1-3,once,TGCGCCAGCAGCGCGACAGACTCTGGAAACACCATATATTTT,CASSATDSGNTIYF
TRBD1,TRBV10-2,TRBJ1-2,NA,TGCGCCAGCCAGAGCGTGAGGACAGGGGGTGTTGGCTACACCTTC,CASQSVRTGGVGYTF
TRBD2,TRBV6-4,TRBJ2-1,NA,TGTGCCAGCAGTGACCAACCTAGCGGGAGCTATGAGCAGTTCTTC,CASSDQPSGSYEQFF
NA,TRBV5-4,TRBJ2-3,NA,TGTGCCAGCAGCTTGCAGGGGAACACAGATACGCAGTATTTT,CASSLQGNTDTQYF
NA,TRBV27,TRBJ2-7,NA,TGTGCCAGCAGTTCACAGGTAAAGAGATACGAGCAGTACTTC,CASSSQVKRYEQYF
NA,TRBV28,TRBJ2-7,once,TGTGCCAGCAGTCCATCATGGGGGCCCTACGAGCAGTACTTC,CASSPSWGPYEQYF
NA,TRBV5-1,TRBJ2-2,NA,TGCGCCAGCAGCTTGGCGATGTTCGCGAACACCGGGGAGCTGTTTTTT,CASSLAMFANTGELFF
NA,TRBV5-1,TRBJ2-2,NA,TGCGCCAGCAGCTTATTAAACAGGGTAAGAGACACCGGGGAGCTGTTTTTT,CASSLLNRVRDTGELFF
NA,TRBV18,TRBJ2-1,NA,TGTGCCAGCTCACAGCTTCGGAGGGCCCGTGACAATGAGCAGTTCTTC,CASSQLRRARDNEQFF
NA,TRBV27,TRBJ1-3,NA,TGTGCCAGCAGTTTAAACTCTGGAAACACCATATATTTT,CASSLNSGNTIYF
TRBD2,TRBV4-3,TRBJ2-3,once,TGCGCCAGCAGCGGGCGATTAGCGGGGGGGACCACAGATACGCAGTATTTT,CASSGRLAGGTTDTQYF
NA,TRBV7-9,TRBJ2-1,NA,TGTGCCAGCAGCTTAGCGCAGGATAGCGGAAACAATGAGCAGTTCTTC,CASSLAQDSGNNEQFF
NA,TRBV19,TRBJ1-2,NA,TGTGCCAGTAGGGTCGGTGGGGGTTCGTTGAGTGGCTACACCTTC,CASRVGGGSLSGYTF
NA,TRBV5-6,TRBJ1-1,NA,TGTGCCAGCAGCTGGGGCCGGACGAACACTGAAGCTTTCTTT,CASSWGRTNTEAFF
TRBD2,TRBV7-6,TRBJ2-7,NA,TGTGCCAGCAGCTTGAGCGGGGCCGGCCCCTACGAGCAGTACTTC,CASSLSGAGPYEQYF
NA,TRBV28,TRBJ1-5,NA,TGTGCCAGCGGAATCCCTCGGGTCTTAGACAATCAGCCCCAGCATTTT,CASGIPRVLDNQPQHF
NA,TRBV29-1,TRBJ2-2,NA,TGCAGCGTTGAACAGAAGAACACCGGGGAGCTGTTTTTT,CSVEQKNTGELFF
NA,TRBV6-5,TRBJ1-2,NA,TGTGCCAGCAGTGAAGGTACGGGGGACTATGGCTACACCTTC,CASSEGTGDYGYTF
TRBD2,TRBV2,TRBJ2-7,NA,TGTGCCAGCAGTGCCGGGACTAGCGGGGACTTCAGCTACGAGCAGTACTTC,CASSAGTSGDFSYEQYF
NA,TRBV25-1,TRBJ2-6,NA,TGTGCCAGCAGTGACAGTGTAAAATACTCTGGGGCCAACGTCCTGACTTTC,CASSDSVKYSGANVLTF
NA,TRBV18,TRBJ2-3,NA,TGTGCCAGCTCACCAGTTTCGAAGGGGGGGGGCACAGATACGCAGTATTTT,CASSPVSKGGGTDTQYF
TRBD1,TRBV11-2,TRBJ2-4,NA,TGTGCCAGCAGCTTAGTGGGGGACAGTAGGATCGCCAAAAACATTCAGTACTTC,CASSLVGDSRIAKNIQYF
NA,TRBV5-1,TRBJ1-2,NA,TGCGCCAGCAGCTTGAATAACAGGGCATTTTATGGCTACACCTTC,CASSLNNRAFYGYTF
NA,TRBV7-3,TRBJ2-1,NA,TGTGCCAGCAGCTGGGGACTCCGGGACTACAATGAGCAGTTCTTC,CASSWGLRDYNEQFF
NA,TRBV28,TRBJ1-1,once,TGTGCCAGCCACACGCCAAGGGTAGTCTTCTTT,CASHTPRVVFF
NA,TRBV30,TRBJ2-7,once,TGTGCCTGGAGCCTTGGGGCTATGTACTTC,CAWSLGAMYF